This passage covers 30 T cell receptor beta chains from one sample sequenced in a study of shared clonotypes between healthy human individuals. The protocol was immunoSEQ multiplex PCR, while the TCRdb copy is restricted to in-frame clones and leaves out a portion. The repertoire holds approximately 2.1 million clones, with roughly 93% as singletons. The sample was naive CD4+ T cells from PBMCs. Sample subset: CD45RA+ positively selected. The receptors were gathered from a man aged 18 to 30 in good health. Some clones in this sample may be carry-over from other donors' samples.

The chain couples TRBV5-8 to TRBJ2-7; D gene unclear. Trimming pared 4 bases from V and 1 base from J, leaving 18 bases between. This CDR3 has 16 amino acids. Germline V gene data show CDR1 as SGHTS and CDR2 as YDEGEE. The CDR3 region is CASSRDATMGSYEQYF. The CDR3 DNA reads as TGTGCCAGCAGCCGCGATGCTACAATGGGGTCCTACGAGCAGTACTTC. The whole variable domain, remainder taken from reference TRBV5-8 and TRBJ2-7, is EAGVTQSPTHLIKTRGQQATLRCSPISGHTSVYWYQQALGLGLQFLLWYDEGEERNRGNFPPRFSGRQFPNYSSELNVNALELEDSALYLCASSRDATMGSYEQYFGPGTRLTVT.

This chain uses TRBV7-9 with TRBJ2-1, with 11 bases identical to TRBD2. Germline loops: CDR1 SEHNR, CDR2 FQNEAQ (reference sequence). This CDR3 has 15 residues. The ends lost 5 bases at V and 8 bases at J; junction bases unmatched: 8. CDR3 in DNA: TGTGCCAGCAGCCCCGGCGCTAGCGGGAGGTATGAGCAGTTCTTC. Translating gives CASSPGASGRYEQFF.

V is TRBV6-5 and J is TRBJ1-2; D is perhaps TRBD1 (5 bases). Germline V lookup: CDR1 MNHEY, CDR2 SVGAGI. The CDR3 is 15 amino acids. The V gene lost 6 bases and the J gene lost 4 bases, with 18 bases spanning the gap. CDR3 in amino acids: CASRSGRTSRYGYTF. The CDR3 DNA is TGTGCCAGCAGATCGGGACGGACGTCTCGCTATGGCTACACCTTC.

The chain joins TRBV7-2 to TRBJ2-7; the match to TRBD2 covers 9 bases. This CDR3 has 15 amino acids. The V gene's germline CDR1 is SGHTA and CDR2 FQGNSA. V lost 4 bases, J lost 5 bases, and 9 bases stayed unmatched. The CDR3, as DNA: TGTGCCAGCAGCTGGGGGTGGCGGGAGGGTAACGAGCAGTACTTC. Amino acids: CASSWGWREGNEQYF.

This sequence joins TRBV7-8 and TRBJ2-3, with D perhaps being TRBD1 or TRBD2 (5 bases each). Per germline, CDR1 SGHVS and CDR2 FQNEAQ. This CDR3 region has 11 residues. Trimming took off 8 bases at V and 6 bases at J, with 9 bases between the two ends. The CDR3 spells CASGWGDTQYF. CDR3 DNA sequence: TGTGCCAGCGGCTGGGGGGATACGCAGTATTTT. Complete variable domain (other parts from reference TRBV7-8 and TRBJ2-3): GAGVSQSPRYKVAKRGQDVALRCDPISGHVSLFWYQQALGQGPEFLTYFQNEAQLDKSGLPSDRFFAERPEGSVSTLKIQRTQQEDSAVYLCASGWGDTQYFGPGTRLTVL.

This clone is a singleton in its sample. J is TRBJ1-5 and V is TRBV6-1; TRBD1 aligns across 9 bases. The CDR3 totals 16 residues. V lost 2 bases and J lost 6; bases outside the gene matches: 8. Looked up from germline, CDR1 is MNHNS and CDR2 is SASEGT. In DNA, the CDR3 is TGTGCCAGCAGTGAACACGGGACAGGGTCGAGTCAGCCCCAGCATTTT. It encodes CASSEHGTGSSQPQHF.

The gene calls are TRBV28 and TRBJ2-7; 14 nucleotides agree with TRBD2. CDR3 length: 15 amino acids. The germline gives CDR1 MDHEN, CDR2 SYDVKM. Trimming took 6 bases from V and 4 from J; bases not matched to a gene: 5. This CDR3 reads CASRSGTSGSYEQYF. CDR3 nucleotide sequence: TGTGCCAGCAGATCCGGGACTAGCGGGAGTTACGAGCAGTACTTC.

The rearrangement links TRBV28 to TRBJ1-1; D is uncertain. The CDR3 sequence is 18 residues long. CDR1 is MDHEN, CDR2 SYDVKM, per germline. The V end lost 1 base, the J end lost 8 bases, and 26 bases lay between the germline ends. Written as DNA, the CDR3 is TGTGCCAGCAGTTTATTTGGGAGATCGGCAGGAATCGGACGGGAAGCTTTCTTT. Its translation: CASSLFGRSAGIGREAFF.

Only a few counts were recorded for this clone. The J gene is TRBJ2-2, the V gene TRBV9; TRBD1 aligns across 7 bases. J lost 7 bases, V lost 2 bases, and 2 bases had no gene match. This CDR3 contains 13 residues. Germline CDR1 SGDLS, CDR2 YYNGEE. As DNA, the CDR3 is TGTGCCAGCAGCGTGACAGGGTTCGGGGAGCTGTTTTTT. This encodes CASSVTGFGELFF. Variable domain in full (rest from reference TRBV9 and TRBJ2-2): DSGVTQTPKHLITATGQRVTLRCSPRSGDLSVYWYQQSLDQGLQFLIQYYNGEERAKGNILERFSAQQFPDLHSELNLSSLELGDSALYFCASSVTGFGELFFGEGSRLTVL.

This chain uses TRBV28 with TRBJ2-7; 10 nucleotides align to TRBD1. Germline CDR1 reads MDHEN; CDR2 reads SYDVKM. There are 15 residues in the CDR3. V shed 7 bases and J 6 bases; nucleotides not matched to a gene: 12. The CDR3 protein is CASISAGTGEPEQYF. CDR3 nucleotide sequence: TGTGCCAGCATATCAGCCGGGACAGGGGAGCCCGAGCAGTACTTC.

The J gene is TRBJ2-1, the V gene TRBV21-1. TRBV21-1 is tagged as a pseudogene. CDR3 size: 12 residues. The CDR3 DNA follows: TGTGCCAGCAGCAACCGGGCCAATGAGCAGTTCTTC. Translation gives CASSNRANEQFF.

The chain employs TRBV14 and TRBJ2-3, with D unclear. Germline values: CDR1 SGHDN, CDR2 FVKESK. The CDR3 length is 13 residues. The V end was cut by 6 bases, the J end by 5 bases, with 12 bases between. CDR3 protein: CASSRNHVDTQYF. DNA for the CDR3: TGTGCCAGCAGTCGCAATCACGTAGATACGCAGTATTTT.

With respect to this clone: Other DNA sequences in this specimen translate into the identical CDR3. The chain recombines TRBV9 with TRBJ1-3; D gene uncertain. This CDR3 comprises 14 residues. Germline loops: CDR1 SGDLS, CDR2 YYNGEE. V lost 0 bases and J lost 4, with 8 bases in between. DNA of the CDR3: TGTGCCAGCAGCGTAGCGGGTTCAGGAAACACCATATATTTT. It translates to CASSVAGSGNTIYF.

This rearrangement joins TRBV5-4 to TRBJ2-2; tentatively, D is TRBD2 (5 bases). Trimming removed 3 bases at V and 4 bases at J, with 16 bases between. This CDR3 contains 16 residues. CDR1 is SGHNT, CDR2 YYREEE, per germline (reference sequence). CDR3 residues: CASSSPTKGATGELFF. The CDR3 DNA follows: TGTGCCAGCAGCTCGCCCACCAAGGGAGCCACCGGGGAGCTGTTTTTT.

Concerning this clone itself: The same CDR3 can be traced to other DNA sequences in this sample. The chain is built from TRBV9 and TRBJ2-7; 9 nucleotides match TRBD1. The V gene's germline CDR1 is SGDLS and CDR2 YYNGEE. With V trimmed by 0 bases and J by 2 bases, 3 bases remained unmatched. This CDR3 comprises 15 residues. The CDR3 nucleotides are TGTGCCAGCAGCGTAGGGGGACAGGGAGCCTACGAGCAGTACTTC. This codes for CASSVGGQGAYEQYF.

V gene TRBV19 combines with J gene TRBJ2-1; D unclear. CDR1 is LNHDA, CDR2 SQIVND, per germline (reference sequence). Between the trimmed V and J ends, which lost 3 bases and 8 bases, there was a span of 11 bases. This CDR3 has 13 amino acids. The CDR3 protein is CASSIQVADEQFF. CDR3 in DNA: TGTGCCAGTAGTATTCAGGTAGCCGATGAGCAGTTCTTC.

This clone was detected once. The chain has TRBV28 and TRBJ2-1, with unresolved D. The V gene's germline CDR1 is MDHEN and CDR2 SYDVKM. This CDR3 is 13 amino acids long. V was pared by 7 bases and J by 6 bases, with 13 bases between. CDR3 loop: CASNRGSGNEQFF. CDR3 coding DNA: TGTGCCAGCAATCGAGGCTCGGGCAATGAGCAGTTCTTC.

This rearrangement joins TRBV19 to TRBJ2-1, with unresolved D. The CDR3 contains 13 residues. V lost 10 bases to trimming and J lost 9 bases, with 19 bases between them. Per the germline V gene, CDR1 is LNHDA and CDR2 is SQIVND (reference sequence). The CDR3 coding sequence is TGTGCCACCTCAAGGTCAGCAGCTGGTGAGCAGTTCTTC. Amino acid sequence: CATSRSAAGEQFF.

The chain has TRBV28 and TRBJ1-2, with 9 bases identical to TRBD1. Losses at the gene ends were 5 bases for V and 4 bases for J; bases not matched to a gene: 8. The CDR3 has 15 residues. CDR1 MDHEN and CDR2 SYDVKM come from the germline V gene. CDR3 loop: CASSLTGGPSYGYTF. The CDR3 DNA follows: TGTGCCAGCAGTCTTACAGGGGGCCCTAGCTATGGCTACACCTTC.

V is TRBV9 and J is TRBJ2-7; 9 positions match TRBD1. CDR1 is SGDLS and CDR2 is YYNGEE in the germline V gene. The CDR3 length is 15 residues. Germline trimming cut 0 bases from V and 3 bases from J; bases unmatched to any gene: 4. The CDR3 reads CASSVAGDRVYEQYF. In DNA, the CDR3 is TGTGCCAGCAGCGTAGCTGGGGACAGGGTCTACGAGCAGTACTTC.

The chain joins TRBV4-3 to TRBJ2-3; 7 bases are a match to TRBD2. The germline CDR1 and CDR2 sequences are LGHNA and YSLEER. This CDR3 is built from 16 residues. J was trimmed by 6 bases and V by 4 bases; bases with no gene match: 13. The CDR3 region has the DNA TGCGCCAGCAGCCCCCGGGTAGCGGGTTTAGCTGATACGCAGTATTTT. It is translated as CASSPRVAGLADTQYF.

In its sample, this clone was seen once. This sequence joins TRBV7-9 and TRBJ2-5; 9 nucleotides line up with TRBD2. J lost 6 bases, V lost 1 base, and 15 bases had no gene match. The V gene's germline CDR1 is SEHNR and CDR2 FQNEAQ (reference sequence). There are 18 residues in the CDR3. CDR3 loop: CASSLDSAGGPLRKTQYF. The CDR3 DNA sequence: TGTGCCAGCAGCTTAGATTCGGCGGGAGGGCCTTTAAGAAAGACCCAGTACTTC.

The rearrangement joins TRBV28 to TRBJ2-1, with D uncertain. V was pared by 3 bases and J by 10 bases, with 7 bases between. This CDR3 is 11 amino acids long. CDR1 and CDR2 from the germline V gene are MDHEN and SYDVKM. The CDR3 DNA is TGTGCCAGCAGTTTTGGGCTGGAGCAGTTCTTC. It is translated as CASSFGLEQFF.

V gene TRBV19 combines with J gene TRBJ1-2; a possible D gene is TRBD1 (5 bases). CDR1 and CDR2 from the germline V gene are LNHDA and SQIVND (reference sequence). There are 14 residues in the CDR3. V was trimmed by 7 bases and J by 3 bases, leaving 15 bases between them. CDR3 protein: CASTAGGEYYGYTF. DNA of the CDR3: TGTGCCAGTACCGCCGGGGGGGAGTACTATGGCTACACCTTC. The whole variable domain, remainder taken from reference TRBV19 and TRBJ1-2, is DGGITQSPKYLFRKEGQNVTLSCEQNLNHDAMYWYRQDPGQGLRLIYYSQIVNDFQKGDIAEGYSVSREKKESFPLTVTSAQKNPTAFYLCASTAGGEYYGYTFGSGTRLTVV.

The J gene is TRBJ2-1, the V gene TRBV5-4, with TRBD2 as a possible D gene (5 bases). The CDR3 has 17 residues. CDR1 and CDR2 (germline): SGHNT, YYREEE (reference sequence). Trimming removed 4 bases at V and 5 bases at J, with 22 bases between. DNA for the CDR3: TGTGCCAGCAGCCCGGCGACTACCTACATAGACCACAATGAGCAGTTCTTC. It codes for CASSPATTYIDHNEQFF.

This sequence joins TRBV20-1 and TRBJ2-5; D is ambiguous. Germline assignment: CDR1 DFQATT and CDR2 SNEGSKA (reference sequence). The ends were cut back, 6 bases at V and 5 bases at J, with 10 bases in the middle. The CDR3 covers 11 residues. CDR3: CSATFRETQYF. As DNA, the CDR3 is TGCAGTGCGACGTTCCGGGAGACCCAGTACTTC.

The count of this clone is one. The chain uses TRBV9 and TRBJ2-1; D not certain. The V end was cut by 4 bases, the J end by 0 bases, with 14 bases between. This CDR3 has 16 amino acids. Germline-derived CDR1 and CDR2 are SGDLS and YYNGEE. The CDR3 sequence: CASSPRVKDSYNEQFF. In nucleotides, the CDR3 is TGTGCCAGCAGCCCTAGGGTGAAGGACTCCTACAATGAGCAGTTCTTC.

The V call is TRBV5-4, the J call TRBJ2-3; D call uncertain. CDR1 SGHNT and CDR2 YYREEE come from the germline V gene (reference sequence). Between the trimmed V and J ends, which lost 3 bases and 1 base, there was a span of 12 bases. The CDR3 runs 15 residues. The CDR3 spells CASSSGNKGTDTQYF. In DNA, the CDR3 is TGTGCCAGCAGCTCCGGCAACAAGGGCACAGATACGCAGTATTTT.

In regard to this clone: Other DNA sequences in the sample encode the same CDR3. J is TRBJ2-5 and V is TRBV7-2; D assignment may be TRBD1 or TRBD2 (5 bases each). V gave up 1 base and J gave up 5 bases, with 11 bases separating them. The CDR3 length is 14 residues. Germline V gene sequence: CDR1 SGHTA, CDR2 FQGNSA. CDR3: CASSLGGSGETQYF. Written as DNA, the CDR3 is TGTGCCAGCAGCTTAGGGGGGAGTGGGGAGACCCAGTACTTC.

The genes are TRBV28 and TRBJ1-4; TRBD1 agrees at 9 bases. The CDR3 is 16 amino acids. Germline CDR1 and CDR2: MDHEN and SYDVKM. The ends lost 5 bases at V and 11 bases at J; junction bases unmatched: 15. The chain's CDR3 is CASSGLGQGIVGKLFF. The CDR3 coding sequence is TGTGCCAGCAGTGGACTCGGACAGGGGATTGTTGGGAAACTGTTTTTT.